This TCR beta chain stems from a study of CD8 T cells in ankylosing spondylitis. Findings of the study overall: What appeared characteristic of ankylosing spondylitis blood was a TCR beta motif of fewer than ten highly homologous variants. Reactive arthritis synovial fluid and blood previously showed some of these motif variants.

Turning to this clonotype: The antigen remains undetermined.

The CDR3 is 14 amino acids. The germline V gene encodes CDR1 KGHSH and CDR2 LQKENI. V was clipped by 6 bases and J by 13 bases, with 19 bases between them. 5'-RACE, quantitative and with molecular barcodes, yielded the TCR beta libraries. Using its own MiXCR run on the 5' RACE reads, TCRdb lists one record per CDR3 protein. This table holds over 600,000 distinct CDR3 sequences, 15% to 20% found once. This clonotype originated in a male donor with ankylosing spondylitis. V and J are TRBV18 and TRBJ1-6, with D maybe TRBD1 (6 bases). The sequenced sample was blood, either unsorted or a sorted T cell fraction (not recorded which). The chain's CDR3 is CASSSDGGLVPLHF. CDR3 nucleotides: TGTGCCAGCTCGTCGGACGGGGGCTTGGTCCCCCTCCACTTT.